This T cell receptor beta chain was retrieved from a study of T cells expressing NK-cell markers. For the study at large: Out of eight donors sequenced, seven tested HCMV-seropositive and the remaining one seronegative.

Each CDR3 protein gets one entry in TCRdb, which reprocessed the 5' RACE reads and gives no DNA. The sample includes hundreds of thousands of distinct CDR3 sequences. Germline V CDR1 and CDR2: SGHDT, YYEEEE. The CDR3 length is 12 residues. This sequence was found in a man aged 18-70 years in good health. This chain joins TRBV5-6 and TRBJ2-5. Sequencing used blood T cells: a sorted CD56 or NKG2C T cell subset, CD4+ or CD8+ T cells, or bulk PBMC T cells (not recorded which). This CDR3 reads CASSFATETQYF.